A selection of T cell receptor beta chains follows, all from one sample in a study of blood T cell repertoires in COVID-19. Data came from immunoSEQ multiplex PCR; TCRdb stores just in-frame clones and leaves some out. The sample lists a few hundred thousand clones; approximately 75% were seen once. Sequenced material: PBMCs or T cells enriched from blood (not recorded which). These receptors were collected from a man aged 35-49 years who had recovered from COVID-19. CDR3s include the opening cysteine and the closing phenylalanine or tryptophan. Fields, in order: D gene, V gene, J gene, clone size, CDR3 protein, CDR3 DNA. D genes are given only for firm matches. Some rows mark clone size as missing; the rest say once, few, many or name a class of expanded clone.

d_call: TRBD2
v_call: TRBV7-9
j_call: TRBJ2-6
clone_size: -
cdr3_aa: CASSFSGGPSSGANVLTF
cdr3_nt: TGTGCCAGCAGCTTTAGCGGGGGGCCTAGCTCTGGGGCCAACGTCCTGACTTTC

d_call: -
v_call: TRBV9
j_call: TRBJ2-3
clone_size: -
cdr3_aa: CASSAQGSRTDTQYF
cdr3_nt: TGTGCCAGCAGCGCTCAGGGTTCTCGGACAGATACGCAGTATTTT

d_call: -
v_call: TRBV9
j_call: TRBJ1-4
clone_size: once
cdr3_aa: CASSPEPTNEKLFF
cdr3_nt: TGTGCCAGCAGCCCGGAGCCAACTAATGAAAAACTGTTTTTT

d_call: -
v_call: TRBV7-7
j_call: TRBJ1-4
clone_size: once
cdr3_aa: CASSRNPGTNEKLFF
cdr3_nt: TGTGCCAGCAGCCGCAACCCAGGGACTAATGAAAAACTGTTTTTT

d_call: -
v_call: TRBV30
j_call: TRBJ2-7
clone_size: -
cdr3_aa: CAWSRTGVYEQYF
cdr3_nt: TGTGCCTGGAGTCGTACGGGGGTCTACGAGCAGTACTTC

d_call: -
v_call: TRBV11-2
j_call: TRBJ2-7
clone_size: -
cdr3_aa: CASSLGGGAGQYEQYF
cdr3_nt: TGTGCCAGCAGCTTAGGGGGCGGGGCAGGGCAATACGAGCAGTACTTC

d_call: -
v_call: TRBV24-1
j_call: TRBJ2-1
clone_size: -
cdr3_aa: CATSKEGYNEQFF
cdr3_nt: TGTGCCACCAGTAAGGAGGGATACAATGAGCAGTTCTTC

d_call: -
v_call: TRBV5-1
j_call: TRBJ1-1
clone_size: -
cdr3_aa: CASSLQGLTEAFF
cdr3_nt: TGCGCCAGCAGCTTGCAGGGCCTCACTGAAGCTTTCTTT

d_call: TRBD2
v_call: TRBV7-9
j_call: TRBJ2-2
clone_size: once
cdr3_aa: CASSPDRGLASWTGELFF
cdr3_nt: TGTGCCAGCAGCCCAGATAGGGGACTAGCTTCCTGGACCGGGGAGCTGTTTTTT

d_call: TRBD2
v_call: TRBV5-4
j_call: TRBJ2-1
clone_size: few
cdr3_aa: CASSPQGTSGINREFF
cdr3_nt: TGTGCCAGCAGCCCCCAAGGGACTAGCGGGATTAATCGAGAGTTCTTC

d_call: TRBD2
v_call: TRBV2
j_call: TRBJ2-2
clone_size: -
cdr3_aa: CASIAGGWTGELFF
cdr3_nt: TGTGCCAGCATCGCGGGGGGGTGGACCGGGGAGCTGTTTTTT

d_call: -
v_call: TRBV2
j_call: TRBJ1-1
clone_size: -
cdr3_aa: CASIRRDTEAFF
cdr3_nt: TGTGCCAGCATTCGCAGGGACACTGAAGCTTTCTTT

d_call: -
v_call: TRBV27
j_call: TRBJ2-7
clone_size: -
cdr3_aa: CASSFVGPSYEQYF
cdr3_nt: TGTGCCAGCAGTTTTGTGGGCCCCTCCTACGAGCAGTACTTC

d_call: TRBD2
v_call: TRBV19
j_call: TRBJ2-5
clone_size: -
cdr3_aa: CASSIGEGTQETQYF
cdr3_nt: TGTGCCAGTAGTATAGGGGAGGGTACCCAAGAGACCCAGTACTTC

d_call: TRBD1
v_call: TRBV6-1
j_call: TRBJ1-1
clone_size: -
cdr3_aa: CASSEGVTGAEAFF
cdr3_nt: TGTGCCAGCAGTGAAGGGGTGACAGGGGCTGAAGCTTTCTTT

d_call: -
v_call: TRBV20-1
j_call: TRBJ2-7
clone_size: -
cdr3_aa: CSTQGINEQYF
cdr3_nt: TGCAGTACCCAGGGTATTAACGAGCAGTACTTC

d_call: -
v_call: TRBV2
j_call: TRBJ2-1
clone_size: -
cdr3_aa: CASSAGLNNEQFF
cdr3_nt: TGTGCCAGCAGTGCGGGACTTAACAATGAGCAGTTCTTC

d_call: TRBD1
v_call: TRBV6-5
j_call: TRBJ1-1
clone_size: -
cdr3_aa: CASRSYRGLNTEAFF
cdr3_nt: TGTGCCAGCAGATCATACAGGGGACTGAACACTGAAGCTTTCTTT

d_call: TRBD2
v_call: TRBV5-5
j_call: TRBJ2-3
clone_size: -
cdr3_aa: CASSGYEATPGGSTDTQYF
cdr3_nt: TGTGCCAGCAGCGGGTACGAAGCCACACCGGGGGGGAGCACAGATACGCAGTATTTT

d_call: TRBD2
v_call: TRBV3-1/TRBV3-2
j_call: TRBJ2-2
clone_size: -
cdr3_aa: CASSQDRLAGVAGELFF
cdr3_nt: TGTGCCAGCAGCCAAGATCGCCTAGCGGGAGTCGCCGGGGAGCTGTTTTTT

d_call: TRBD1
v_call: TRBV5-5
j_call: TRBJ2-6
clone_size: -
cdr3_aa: CASTTGAASGANVLTF
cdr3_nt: TGTGCCAGCACCACAGGGGCTGCCTCTGGGGCCAACGTCCTGACTTTC

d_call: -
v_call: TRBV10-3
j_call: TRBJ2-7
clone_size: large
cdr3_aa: CAISEVAGYEQYF
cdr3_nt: TGTGCCATCAGTGAGGTCGCGGGATACGAGCAGTACTTC

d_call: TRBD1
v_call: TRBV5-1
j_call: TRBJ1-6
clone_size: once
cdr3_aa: CASSTGDSPLHF
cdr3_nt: TGCGCCAGCAGCACAGGGGATTCACCCCTCCACTTT

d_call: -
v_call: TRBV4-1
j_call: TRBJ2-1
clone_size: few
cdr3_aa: CASSLRGGNEQFF
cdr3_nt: TGCGCCAGCAGCCTGAGGGGGGGCAATGAGCAGTTCTTC

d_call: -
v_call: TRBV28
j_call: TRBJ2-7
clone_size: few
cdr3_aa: CASSLSDYEQYF
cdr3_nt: TGTGCCAGCAGTTTATCAGACTACGAGCAGTACTTC

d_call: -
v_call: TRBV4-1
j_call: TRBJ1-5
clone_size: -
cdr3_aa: CASSLHTGQPQHF
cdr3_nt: TGCGCCAGCAGCCTCCATACGGGTCAGCCCCAGCATTTT

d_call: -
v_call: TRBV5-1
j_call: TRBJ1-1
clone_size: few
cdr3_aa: CASSLFQGTEAFF
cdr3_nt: TGCGCCAGCAGCTTATTTCAGGGGACTGAAGCTTTCTTT

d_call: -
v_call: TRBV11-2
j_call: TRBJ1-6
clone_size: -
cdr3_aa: CASSFRQSRDSPLHF
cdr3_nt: TGTGCCAGCAGCTTTAGACAGTCCAGGGATTCACCCCTCCACTTT

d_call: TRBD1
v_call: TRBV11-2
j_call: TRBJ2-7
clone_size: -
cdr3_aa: CASSSNQGAPQYF
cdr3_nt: TGTGCCAGCAGCTCAAATCAGGGGGCCCCGCAGTACTTC

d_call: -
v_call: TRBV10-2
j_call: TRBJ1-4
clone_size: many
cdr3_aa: CASSQGGSNEKLFF
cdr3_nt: TGCGCCAGCAGCCAGGGAGGGAGCAATGAAAAACTGTTTTTT

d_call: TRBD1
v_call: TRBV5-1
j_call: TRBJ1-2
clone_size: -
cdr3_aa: CASSSRQGINYGYTF
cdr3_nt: TGCGCCAGCAGCTCCAGACAGGGTATTAACTATGGCTACACCTTC

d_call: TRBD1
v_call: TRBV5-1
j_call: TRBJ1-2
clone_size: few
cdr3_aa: CASSLDRGYGYTF
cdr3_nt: TGCGCCAGCAGCCTTGACAGGGGATATGGCTACACCTTC

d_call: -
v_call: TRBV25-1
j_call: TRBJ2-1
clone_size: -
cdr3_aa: CASSGTGYYNEQFF
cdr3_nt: TGTGCCAGCAGTGGCACAGGCTACTACAATGAGCAGTTCTTC

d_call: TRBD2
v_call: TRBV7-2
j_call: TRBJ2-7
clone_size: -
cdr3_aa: CASSFSPGGGLEQYF
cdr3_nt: TGTGCCAGCAGCTTTTCGCCGGGAGGTGGGCTCGAGCAGTACTTC

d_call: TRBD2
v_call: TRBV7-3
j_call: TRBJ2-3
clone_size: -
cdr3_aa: CASSLGARTSGGSTDTQYF
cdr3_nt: TGTGCCAGCAGCCTAGGCGCCAGGACTAGCGGGGGAAGCACAGATACGCAGTATTTT

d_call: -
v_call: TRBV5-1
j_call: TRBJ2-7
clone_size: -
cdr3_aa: CASSFGQGGEQYF
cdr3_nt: TGCGCCAGCAGCTTTGGGCAGGGGGGCGAGCAGTACTTC

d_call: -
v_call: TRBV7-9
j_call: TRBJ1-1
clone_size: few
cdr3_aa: CASSPTYGQTTEAFF
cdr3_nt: TGTGCCAGCAGCCCGACCTACGGACAAACCACTGAAGCTTTCTTT